The TCR beta chain under discussion was sequenced for a study of OX40 agonist ivuxolimab in advanced cancers. About the study: Patients received intravenous ivuxolimab every 2 weeks at 0.01 to 10 mg/kg. Anti-PD-1, anti-PD-L1 or anti-CTLA-4 therapy given earlier was allowed, and 30% to 45% had some. Findings of the study overall: The expanded peripheral T cells' antigen specificity was not determined. CD8+ T cells showed, on average, more clonal expansion than CD4+ cells.

This clone was detected only once. What it recognizes is unknown. The table came from immunoSEQ multiplex PCR; TCRdb's copy has only in-frame clones and leaves some out. The table has under 40,000 clones, over 60% seen once. This CDR3 has 14 amino acids. The V end was cut by 4 bases, the J end by 2 bases, with 10 bases between. Looked up from germline, CDR1 is SGHTA and CDR2 is FQGTGA. This chain joins TRBV7-3 and TRBJ2-3, with a weak D call TRBD2 (5 bases). This TCR came from an adult with an advanced solid tumor such as melanoma, head and neck, liver or kidney cancer. Source: CD4+ or CD8+ T cells sorted from blood, taken in a trial of the OX40 agonist ivuxolimab. CDR3 loop: CASSSGLVTDTQYF. CDR3 in DNA: TGTGCCAGCAGCTCAGGACTGGTCACAGATACGCAGTATTTT.